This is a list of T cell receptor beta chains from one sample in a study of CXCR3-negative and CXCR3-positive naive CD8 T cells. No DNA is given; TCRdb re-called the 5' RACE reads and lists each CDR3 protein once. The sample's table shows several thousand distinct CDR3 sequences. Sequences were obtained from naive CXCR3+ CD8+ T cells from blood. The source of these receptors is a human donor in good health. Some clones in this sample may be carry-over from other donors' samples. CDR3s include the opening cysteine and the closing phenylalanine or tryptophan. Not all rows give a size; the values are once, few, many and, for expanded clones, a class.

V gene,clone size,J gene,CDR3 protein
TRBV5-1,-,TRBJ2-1,CASINLDRGFGEQFF
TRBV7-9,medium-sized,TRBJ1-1,CASSPGGVNTEAFF
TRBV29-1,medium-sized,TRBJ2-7,CSVEDRGYEQYF
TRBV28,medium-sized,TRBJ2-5,CASSFRTSGRPQETQYF
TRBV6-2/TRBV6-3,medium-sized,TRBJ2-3,CASSYLPDTQYF
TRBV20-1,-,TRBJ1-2,CSAPAGGSRGYTF
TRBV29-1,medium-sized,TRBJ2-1,CSVVGTSGRRFSYNEQFF
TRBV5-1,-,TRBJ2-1,CASSLEGFNEQFF
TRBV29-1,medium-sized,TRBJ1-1,CSATPTGGPEAFF
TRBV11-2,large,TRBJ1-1,CASSFRGFRTEAFF